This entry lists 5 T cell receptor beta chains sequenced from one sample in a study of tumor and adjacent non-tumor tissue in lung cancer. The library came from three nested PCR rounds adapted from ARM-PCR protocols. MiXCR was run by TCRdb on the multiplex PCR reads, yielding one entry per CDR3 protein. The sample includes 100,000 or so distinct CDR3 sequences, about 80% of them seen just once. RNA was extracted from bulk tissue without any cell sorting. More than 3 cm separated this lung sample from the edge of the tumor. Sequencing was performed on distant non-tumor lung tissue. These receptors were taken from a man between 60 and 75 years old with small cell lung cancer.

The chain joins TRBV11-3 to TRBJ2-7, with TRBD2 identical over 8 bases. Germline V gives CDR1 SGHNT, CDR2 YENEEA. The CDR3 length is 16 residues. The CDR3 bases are TGTGCTAACAGCTCGCCTGAATGCGGGGGGCTCTACGAGCAGTACTTC. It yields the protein CANSSPECGGLYEQYF.

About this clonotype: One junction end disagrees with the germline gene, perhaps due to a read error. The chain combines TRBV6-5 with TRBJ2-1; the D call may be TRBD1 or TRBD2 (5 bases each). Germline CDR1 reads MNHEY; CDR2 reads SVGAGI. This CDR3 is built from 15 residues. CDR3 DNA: TGTGCCAGCAGTTACTCTGGGGGAATGGCTAATGCGCAGTTCTTC. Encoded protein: CASSYSGGMANAQFF.

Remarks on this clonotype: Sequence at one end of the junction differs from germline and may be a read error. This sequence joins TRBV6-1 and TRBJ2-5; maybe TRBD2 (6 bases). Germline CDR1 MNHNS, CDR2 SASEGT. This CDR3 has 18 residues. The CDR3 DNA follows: TGTGTCAGCACCAACCCGAACCCGGGACTCCGAGAGGTGGAGACCCAGTACTTC. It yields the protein CVSTNPNPGLREVETQYF.

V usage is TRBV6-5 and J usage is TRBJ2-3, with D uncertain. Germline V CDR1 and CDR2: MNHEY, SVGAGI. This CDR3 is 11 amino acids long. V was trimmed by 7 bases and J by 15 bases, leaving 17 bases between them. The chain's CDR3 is CASTFGDMHYF. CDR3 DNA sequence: TGTGCCAGCACGTTCGGCGATATGCACTATTTT.

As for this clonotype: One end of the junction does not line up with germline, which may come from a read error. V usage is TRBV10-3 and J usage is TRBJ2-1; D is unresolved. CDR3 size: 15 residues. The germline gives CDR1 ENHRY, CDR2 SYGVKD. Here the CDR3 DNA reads TGTGCCATCAGTGAGGGTACCCCCTACTACAATGTGCAGTTTTTC. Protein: CAISEGTPYYNVQFF.